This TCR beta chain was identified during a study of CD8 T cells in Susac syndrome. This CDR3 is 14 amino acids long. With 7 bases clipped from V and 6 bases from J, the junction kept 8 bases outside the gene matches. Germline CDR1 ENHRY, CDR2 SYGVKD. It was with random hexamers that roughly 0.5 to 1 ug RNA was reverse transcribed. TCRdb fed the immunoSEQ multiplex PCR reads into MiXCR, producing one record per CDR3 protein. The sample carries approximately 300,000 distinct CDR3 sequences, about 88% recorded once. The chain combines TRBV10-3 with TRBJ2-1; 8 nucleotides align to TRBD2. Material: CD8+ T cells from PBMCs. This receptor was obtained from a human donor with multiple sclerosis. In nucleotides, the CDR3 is TGTGCCATCACCGCTCTAGCGGGTACCAATGAGCAGTTCTTC. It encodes CAITALAGTNEQFF.